The 25 T cell receptor beta chains reported below all come from one sample, sequenced in a study of T cells in tuberculosis (dated by TCRdb to 2017 to 2018). Libraries were constructed by the immunoSEQ multiplex PCR assay. Imported from immuneACCESS, the table was reduced by TCRdb to in-frame sequences with V and J called. These copies leave out some clones; in studies compared against another copy, an unresolved V gene accounts for under half, and the cause of the remainder is not known. The sample table lists some 41,000 clones, roughly 93% of them with a count of one. The ten largest clonotypes hold 12% of the sample. Material: PBMCs. These receptors came from a donor aged 10 to 29 with latent tuberculosis or without tuberculosis infection. Some clones in this sample may be carry-over from other donors' samples.

The genes are TRBV5-1 and TRBJ1-2; D is perhaps TRBD1 (6 bases). The germline CDR1 and CDR2 sequences are SGHRS and YFSETQ. Trimming cost V 1 base and J 2 bases, with 9 bases left between them. The CDR3 has 14 residues. The CDR3 spells CASSLPGTNYGYTF. The CDR3 DNA reads TGCGCCAGCAGCTTGCCAGGGACAAACTATGGCTACACCTTC.

The chain is built from TRBV30 and TRBJ2-3; D uncertain. Trimming stripped 1 base from V and 0 bases from J, with 11 bases between. This CDR3 contains 15 residues. CDR1 and CDR2 (germline): GTSNPN, SVGIG (reference sequence). Here the CDR3 DNA reads TGTGCCTGGAGTGCGCTCACATCTAGCACAGATACGCAGTATTTT. The encoded protein is CAWSALTSSTDTQYF.

J is TRBJ1-3 and V is TRBV4-1; 7 bases match TRBD1. V dropped 7 bases and J dropped 4; count of bases not matched to a gene: 4. CDR3 length: 13 residues. Germline V gene data show CDR1 as MGHRA and CDR2 as YSYEKL. CDR3 DNA sequence: TGCGCCAGCACCCAGACAGGGGGAAACACCATATATTTT. This encodes CASTQTGGNTIYF.

The chain uses TRBV7-9 and TRBJ1-1, with TRBD1 matching over 10 bases. CDR1 SEHNR and CDR2 FQNEAQ come from the germline V gene (reference sequence). The V and J ends lost 2 bases and 11 bases, in that order; junction bases with no gene match: 11. The CDR3 covers 15 residues. CDR3 loop: CASSLLVDRGPLAFF. DNA of the CDR3: TGTGCCAGCAGCTTACTCGTAGACAGGGGGCCTCTTGCTTTCTTT. The variable domain in full, with the rest retrieved from reference TRBV7-9 and TRBJ1-1, is DTGVSQNPRHKITKRGQNVTFRCDPISEHNRLYWYRQTLGQGPEFLTYFQNEAQLEKSRLLSDRFSAERPKGSFSTLEIQRTEQGDSAMYLCASSLLVDRGPLAFFGQGTRLTVV.

The chain is built from TRBV7-2 and TRBJ2-7; D might be TRBD1 (6 bases). The CDR3 spans 16 residues. From germline, CDR1 is SGHTA and CDR2 FQGNSA. Deletions cut 1 base from V and 2 bases from J, with 15 bases between. The CDR3 sequence is CASSLVSWGQTYEQYF. The DNA of the CDR3 is TGTGCCAGCAGCTTAGTATCCTGGGGACAAACCTACGAGCAGTACTTC. The whole variable domain, remainder taken from reference TRBV7-2 and TRBJ2-7, is GAGVSQSPSNKVTEKGKDVELRCDPISGHTALYWYRQSLGQGLEFLIYFQGNSAPDKSGLPSDRFSAERTGGSVSTLTIQRTQQEDSAVYLCASSLVSWGQTYEQYFGPGTRLTVT.

The chain links TRBV7-2 to TRBJ2-5, with TRBD1 matching over 7 bases. Germline CDR1 is SGHTA and CDR2 is FQGNSA. Trimming removed 0 bases from V and 5 bases from J; junction bases left unmatched: 9. This CDR3 contains 16 residues. The CDR3 DNA reads as TGTGCCAGCAGCTTAGCGAGACAGGGTTTGTGGGAGACCCAGTACTTC. Translating gives CASSLARQGLWETQYF.

The chain couples TRBV30 to TRBJ1-1, with 8 positions matching TRBD1. Trimming removed 2 bases from V and 8 bases from J; junction bases left unmatched: 7. CDR1 GTSNPN and CDR2 SVGIG come from the germline V gene (reference sequence). This CDR3 has 13 amino acids. CDR3 sequence (DNA): TGTGCCTGGAGTCCAACAGGGGGGTTGGAAGCTTTCTTT. This codes for CAWSPTGGLEAFF.

This chain uses TRBV30 with TRBJ1-3; possible D gene TRBD1, 5 bases. V was clipped by 3 bases and J by 4 bases, with 13 bases between them. This CDR3 has 14 amino acids. CDR1 and CDR2 (germline): GTSNPN, SVGIG (reference sequence). The CDR3 DNA is TGTGCCTGGAGGGCCGACAGATCAGGAAACACCATATATTTT. Translating it yields CAWRADRSGNTIYF.

The genes are TRBV23-1 and TRBJ2-2; 10 bases match TRBD1. TRBV23-1 qualifies as an ORF whose function is uncertain. With 6 bases clipped from V and 6 bases from J, the junction kept 1 base outside the gene matches. The CDR3 sequence is 13 residues long. The CDR3 region is CASRGQGAGELFF. CDR3 DNA: TGCGCCAGCAGAGGACAGGGGGCCGGGGAGCTGTTTTTT.

The chain recombines TRBV4-3 with TRBJ1-2, with 7 positions matching TRBD1. Trimming removed 0 bases from V and 3 bases from J; junction bases left unmatched: 4. Per germline, CDR1 LGHNA and CDR2 YSLEER. The CDR3 length is 15 residues. CDR3 bases: TGCGCCAGCAGCCAAGATCCTGACAGGGACTATGGCTACACCTTC. It translates to CASSQDPDRDYGYTF.

The V and J genes are TRBV4-1 and TRBJ1-4, with 8 bases aligning to TRBD1. J was trimmed by 8 bases and V by 4 bases; bases with no gene match: 3. In germline, CDR1 is MGHRA, CDR2 YSYEKL. The CDR3 runs to 13 residues. This CDR3 reads CASSLDREEKLFF. CDR3 coding DNA: TGCGCCAGCAGCCTGGACAGGGAGGAAAAACTGTTTTTT.

In its sample, this clone was seen once. CDR3 sequence: CATSRDLRLPEAFF. In nucleotides, the CDR3 is TGTGCCACCAGCAGAGATTTGCGGCTCCCTGAAGCTTTCTTT. The chain combines TRBV15 with TRBJ1-1, with no clear D. Germline lookup yields CDR1 LNHNV and CDR2 YYDKDF (reference sequence). This CDR3 region has 14 residues. Trimming left V 0 bases short and J 6 bases short, with 11 bases between.

The rearrangement uses TRBV4-3 and TRBJ2-3; tentatively, D is TRBD1 (5 bases). The CDR3 runs to 16 residues. Trimming pared 1 base from V and 1 base from J, leaving 12 bases between. Germline V gene data show CDR1 as LGHNA and CDR2 as YSLEER. In nucleotides, the CDR3 is TGCGCCAGCAGCCAAGTAATAGGACACCGCACAGATACGCAGTATTTT. Its protein is CASSQVIGHRTDTQYF.

V usage is TRBV30 and J usage is TRBJ2-7; D is perhaps TRBD2 (5 bases). V lost 0 bases and J lost 6, with 12 bases in between. Germline CDR1 is GTSNPN and CDR2 is SVGIG (reference sequence). This CDR3 spans 13 amino acids. CDR3 nucleotide sequence: TGTGCCTGGAGTGTACTAGGAGGTTTCGAGCAGTACTTC. This gives the protein CAWSVLGGFEQYF.

This sequence joins TRBV6-1 and TRBJ2-6; D gene unclear. Germline CDR1 MNHNS, CDR2 SASEGT. Trimming left V 7 bases short and J 3 bases short, with 10 bases between. The length of the CDR3 is 14 residues. CDR3 sequence reads: CASNGFYGANVLTF. Here the CDR3 DNA reads TGTGCCAGCAACGGGTTCTATGGGGCCAACGTCCTGACTTTC.

The chain has TRBV19 and TRBJ2-6; 10 bases line up with TRBD1. This CDR3 contains 17 residues. Germline V gives CDR1 LNHDA, CDR2 SQIVND (reference sequence). V lost 10 bases to trimming and J lost 1 base; unmatched junction nucleotides: 10. CDR3 amino acids: CATGTGVGVSGANVLTF. CDR3 bases: TGTGCCACGGGGACAGGGGTTGGCGTTTCTGGGGCCAACGTCCTGACTTTC.

The chain couples TRBV7-9 to TRBJ1-2; 8 nucleotides match TRBD1. V gave up 0 bases and J gave up 6 bases; unmatched junction bases: 15. Germline values: CDR1 SEHNR, CDR2 FQNEAQ (reference sequence). The CDR3 is 18 residues long. CDR3 in DNA: TGTGCCAGCAGCTTAGCGTTAGGCAGGGGGCGAAACATAGATGGCTACACCTTC. It codes for CASSLALGRGRNIDGYTF.

Turning to this clone: One end of the junction fails to match germline, which may point to a read error. This chain uses TRBV2 with TRBJ1-5, with 7 bases lining up with TRBD1. This CDR3 region has 16 residues. CDR1 is SNHLY, CDR2 FYNNEI, per germline. The CDR3 sequence: CASNELGGAGNQPQHF. The CDR3 DNA sequence: TGTGCCAGCAATGAACTAGGGGGCGCGGGCAATCAGCCCCAGCATTTT.

This clone was detected a few times. The V and J genes are TRBV29-1 and TRBJ1-2; TRBD1 agrees at 10 bases. CDR1 and CDR2 from the germline V gene are SQVTM and ANQGSEA. Losses at the gene ends were 7 bases for V and 7 bases for J; bases not matched to a gene: 6. CDR3 length equals 12 residues. The DNA for the CDR3 is TGCAGCGGCGGGGGACAGGGGTTTGGCTACACCTTC. Protein product: CSGGGQGFGYTF.

This chain's CDR3 is CASSPTGNQPQHF. CDR3 DNA sequence: TGTGCCAGCAGTCCGACTGGCAATCAGCCCCAGCATTTT. This chain joins TRBV27 and TRBJ1-5; D is undetermined. There are 13 residues in the CDR3. Trimming took 5 bases from V and 2 from J, leaving 7 bases between them. From germline, CDR1 is MNHEY and CDR2 SMNVEV (reference sequence).

In this sample, this clone turned up once. This chain links TRBV7-6 with TRBJ2-1, with D possibly TRBD2 on 6 matching bases. Deletions cut 4 bases from V and 3 bases from J, with 13 bases between. This CDR3 region has 15 residues. Germline CDR1 reads SGHVS; CDR2 reads FNYEAQ. Written as DNA, the CDR3 is TGTGCCAGCAGCTCACCGGGACTGATCTACAATGAGCAGTTCTTC. Its translation: CASSSPGLIYNEQFF.

V gene TRBV5-5 combines with J gene TRBJ2-3; the match to TRBD1 covers 9 bases. Trimming at V came to 6 bases and at J to 4 bases, leaving 12 bases not matched to a gene. The CDR3 spans 16 residues. The germline V gene encodes CDR1 SGHKS and CDR2 YYEKEE (reference sequence). In DNA, the CDR3 is TGTGCCAGCACCTACCGGGACAGGGAGTTGGCAGATACGCAGTATTTT. This encodes CASTYRDRELADTQYF.

V usage is TRBV20-1 and J usage is TRBJ1-1, with D uncertain. CDR3 length: 11 amino acids. V shed 3 bases and J shed 7 bases, with 9 bases lying between them. The V gene's germline CDR1 is DFQATT and CDR2 SNEGSKA (reference sequence). The CDR3 bases are TGCAGTGCTAGCGCGGGAGATGAAGCTTTCTTT. It is translated as CSASAGDEAFF.

This clone was seen a few times. The chain employs TRBV19 and TRBJ1-1; TRBD1 might be the D (5 bases). Trimming removed 6 bases from V and 0 bases from J, with 11 bases in between. The V gene's germline CDR1 is LNHDA and CDR2 SQIVND (reference sequence). The CDR3 covers 14 residues. CDR3 loop: CASREGRMNTEAFF. CDR3 bases: TGTGCCAGTAGGGAGGGACGGATGAACACTGAAGCTTTCTTT. The entire variable domain, with the rest obtained from reference TRBV19 and TRBJ1-1, is as follows: DGGITQSPKYLFRKEGQNVTLSCEQNLNHDAMYWYRQDPGQGLRLIYYSQIVNDFQKGDIAEGYSVSREKKESFPLTVTSAQKNPTAFYLCASREGRMNTEAFFGQGTRLTVV.

The chain recombines TRBV30 with TRBJ2-3, with 8 positions matching TRBD1. V was clipped by 5 bases and J by 2 bases; unmatched bases: 6. The CDR3 runs 14 residues. Germline assignment: CDR1 GTSNPN and CDR2 SVGIG (reference sequence). Here the CDR3 DNA reads TGTGCCTGGGGGATGGGACAGGCCACAGATACGCAGTATTTT. Its protein is CAWGMGQATDTQYF.